The sequence of this T cell receptor (beta chain) was determined in a study of breast tumors, draining lymph nodes, adjacent tissues. The lymph nodes were axillary draining lymph nodes from breast cancer patients. TCRdb reprocessed the multiplex PCR reads with MiXCR, giving one entry per CDR3 protein. The sample has fewer than 150,000 distinct CDR3 sequences; less than 25% are singletons. The CDR3 is made up of 13 amino acids. Germline loops: CDR1 MNHNS, CDR2 SASEGT. With V trimmed by 7 bases and J by 7 bases, 8 bases remained unmatched. This clonotype has a count of ten or more. The chain links TRBV6-1 to TRBJ2-7; 9 nucleotides align to TRBD1. This receptor was obtained from a female donor with breast cancer. Some clones in this sample may be carry-over from other donors' samples. Input material: axillary lymph node tissue. CDR3 sequence: CASTDRGLGEQYF. In nucleotides, the CDR3 is TGTGCCAGCACGGACAGGGGTCTGGGGGAGCAGTACTTC.